The next 14 T cell receptor beta chains were all read from a single sample in a study of identical twins. MiXCR was run by TCRdb on the 5' RACE reads, yielding one entry per CDR3 protein. This table has approximately 490,000 distinct CDR3 sequences, approximately 20% appearing once. The same data also went into a second study, on yellow fever vaccine responses in identical twins.

Specimen: CD4+ T cells sorted from blood. The source is a woman younger than 35 in good health.

V is TRBV4-1 and J is TRBJ2-4; D possibly corresponds to TRBD1 (6 bases). This CDR3 contains 15 residues. Trimming left V 3 bases short and J 7 bases short, with 16 bases between. Germline CDR1 and CDR2: MGHRA and YSYEKL. In DNA, the CDR3 is TGCGCCAGCAGCCACCCGGGACAAGCTGGGAACATTCAGTACTTC. Translated, it gives CASSHPGQAGNIQYF.

This chain connects TRBV2 to TRBJ2-1; either TRBD1 or TRBD2 may supply D (5 bases each). CDR3 length: 15 amino acids. V shed 2 bases and J shed 7 bases, with 15 bases lying between them. Germline CDR1 and CDR2: SNHLY and FYNNEI. This CDR3 is CASSESRGAGNEQFF. The CDR3 DNA is TGTGCCAGCAGTGAAAGTAGAGGGGCTGGGAATGAGCAGTTCTTC.

The chain combines TRBV15 with TRBJ2-1, with D maybe TRBD2 (5 bases). CDR3 length: 16 residues. Per the germline V gene, CDR1 is LNHNV and CDR2 is YYDKDF (reference sequence). The germline V and J ends were trimmed by 0 bases and 0 bases, with 9 bases remaining between them. The CDR3 loop is CATSRDPGSSYNEQFF. Written as DNA, the CDR3 is TGTGCCACCAGCAGAGATCCGGGGAGCTCCTACAATGAGCAGTTCTTC.

This clonotype turned up a few times. The CDR3 nucleotides are TGCAGTGCTAGAGATAGCCGACAGGGTTTGAACACTGAAGCTTTCTTT. Translating it yields CSARDSRQGLNTEAFF. J is TRBJ1-1 and V is TRBV20-1; 7 bases are a match to TRBD1. CDR3 length: 16 residues. Losses at the gene ends were 0 bases for V and 0 bases for J; bases not matched to a gene: 7. CDR1 is DFQATT, CDR2 SNEGSKA, per germline (reference sequence).

This chain links TRBV28 with TRBJ2-1; 7 bases align to TRBD1. CDR3 size: 16 residues. The V and J ends lost 4 bases and 7 bases, in that order; junction bases with no gene match: 13. The V gene's germline CDR1 is MDHEN and CDR2 SYDVKM. As DNA, the CDR3 is TGTGCCAGCAGTTCACCCGAAGGGGGCGGTTGGAATGAGCAGTTCTTC. Translating gives CASSSPEGGGWNEQFF.

The chain is built from TRBV28 and TRBJ2-7; D not certain. This CDR3 has 13 amino acids. Trimming took 6 bases from V and 1 from J, leaving 10 bases between them. Looked up from germline, CDR1 is MDHEN and CDR2 is SYDVKM. The CDR3 protein is CASRMVGSYEQYF. As DNA, the CDR3 is TGTGCCAGCAGGATGGTCGGTTCCTACGAGCAGTACTTC.

There are a few counts of this clonotype. The CDR3 here is CASNKLDSGANVLTF. The CDR3 DNA is TGTGCCAGCAACAAATTAGACTCTGGGGCCAACGTCCTGACTTTC. The V gene is TRBV9, the J gene TRBJ2-6; no clear D. In germline, CDR1 is SGDLS, CDR2 YYNGEE. V lost 6 bases and J lost 0, with 10 bases in between. This CDR3 comprises 15 residues.

This clonotype showed up just a few times. The CDR3 here is CAISPAGTANTGELFF. Written as DNA, the CDR3 is TGTGCCATCAGCCCGGCCGGGACGGCAAACACCGGGGAGCTGTTTTTT. V and J are TRBV10-3 and TRBJ2-2, with D possibly called TRBD1 or TRBD2 (5 bases each). Germline loops: CDR1 ENHRY, CDR2 SYGVKD. CDR3 length: 16 amino acids. V lost 6 bases to trimming and J lost 2 bases, with 16 bases between them.

The chain recombines TRBV7-9 with TRBJ2-1; 14 bases are a match to TRBD2. There are 16 residues in the CDR3. V gave up 5 bases and J gave up 12 bases; unmatched junction bases: 12. Germline V lookup: CDR1 SEHNR, CDR2 FQNEAQ (reference sequence). CDR3 amino acids: CASSPRLAGGTYAQFF. In DNA, the CDR3 is TGTGCCAGCAGCCCCCGACTAGCGGGGGGGACTTACGCGCAGTTCTTC.

This clonotype appeared a few times. The J gene is TRBJ2-1, the V gene TRBV6-4; 8 nucleotides align to TRBD2. After removal of 9 bases from V and 9 bases from J, the junction contained 10 bases not matched to a gene. From germline, CDR1 is MRHNA and CDR2 SNTAGT. CDR3 length: 13 residues. CDR3 protein: CASSGKAFSEQFF. In DNA form, the CDR3 reads TGTGCCAGTAGCGGGAAAGCCTTCAGTGAGCAGTTCTTC.

J is TRBJ2-7 and V is TRBV7-9, with 8 bases aligning to TRBD2. CDR3 size: 13 residues. Germline V lookup: CDR1 SEHNR, CDR2 FQNEAQ (reference sequence). V lost 3 bases, J lost 4 bases, and 2 bases stayed unmatched. The CDR3 DNA is TGTGCCAGCAGCTTCGGGGGGGGGTACGAGCAGTACGTC. Translated: CASSFGGGYEQYV.

The chain carries TRBV6-5 and TRBJ2-2; D not resolved. Trimming removed 2 bases at V and 8 bases at J, with 3 bases between. Germline CDR1 and CDR2: MNHEY and SVGAGI. CDR3 length: 11 residues. In nucleotides, the CDR3 is TGTGCCAGCAGTTACGATGGGGAGCTGTTTTTT. This encodes CASSYDGELFF.

This chain links TRBV24-1 with TRBJ2-1; a possible D gene is TRBD1 (6 bases). Trimming shortened V by 2 bases and J by 7 bases, and 14 bases separated the two germline ends. Germline V gene sequence: CDR1 KGHDR, CDR2 SFDVKD. CDR3 length equals 15 residues. CDR3 residues: CATSDSGRGWNEQFF. As DNA, the CDR3 is TGTGCCACCAGTGATTCGGGCAGGGGTTGGAATGAGCAGTTCTTC.

This clonotype has only one observation. The V call is TRBV25-1, the J call TRBJ2-7; 13 bases map to TRBD2. This CDR3 has 20 amino acids. The V gene's germline CDR1 is MGHDK and CDR2 SYGVNS. V gave up 10 bases and J gave up 4 bases; unmatched junction bases: 25. The CDR3 spells CAMSPGLSGTSGDSLYEQYV. The CDR3 DNA is TGTGCCATGAGCCCCGGGCTTTCCGGGACTAGCGGGGACTCCCTATACGAGCAGTACGTC.